This TCR beta chain is from a study of blood T cell repertoires in COVID-19. On the study more broadly: Samples representing acute and convalescent COVID-19 were sourced from the United States, Italy and Spain. Sample material is recorded as cDNA or gDNA derived from T cells, B-cell-depleted T cells, or PBMCs.

In the authors' workflow: Amplified reference gene primers provided the basis for estimating nucleated cell counts. Method: immunoSEQ multiplex PCR; TCRdb's copy keeps in-frame clones and lacks some. V and J calls and clone size come straight from that table; D and trimming were deduced from the DNA. This table holds roughly 150,000 clones, about nine tenths found once. The V and J ends lost 0 bases and 4 bases, in that order; junction bases with no gene match: 7. CDR1 is SEHNR and CDR2 is FQNEAQ in the germline V gene (reference sequence). This CDR3 spans 17 amino acids. V and J are TRBV7-9 and TRBJ2-3, with 10 bases matching TRBD1. The sequenced sample was peripheral blood. The sequence derives from an elderly man with acute or convalescent COVID-19. The CDR3 DNA follows: TGTGCCAGCAGCTTAGCTCAAGGACAGGGGGGAGCAGATACGCAGTATTTT. Its translation: CASSLAQGQGGADTQYF.